Each of the 28 T cell receptor beta chains below was sequenced from the same sample in a study of OX40 agonist ivuxolimab in advanced cancers. Sequencing was performed with immunoSEQ multiplex PCR; in TCRdb, only in-frame clones are kept and a portion is missing. The top ten hold 0.5% to 0.65% of the sample, which has 100,000 or so clones, approximately 90% seen once. The source was CD4+ or CD8+ T cells sorted from blood, collected in a trial of the OX40 agonist ivuxolimab. Source of these receptors: an adult with an advanced solid tumor such as melanoma, head and neck, liver or kidney cancer.

The chain combines TRBV29-1 with TRBJ1-2, with D unclear. The CDR3 runs 14 residues. Trimming cost V 7 bases and J 4 bases, with 19 bases left between them. Germline V gene data show CDR1 as SQVTM and CDR2 as ANQGSEA. CDR3 bases: TGCAGCGGCGGGAGACTAACAGAGACCTATGGCTACACCTTC. It encodes CSGGRLTETYGYTF.

This clone has only one observation. CDR3 nucleotide sequence: TGCGCCAGCAGCTTGGTGGGGTCGAACACTGAAGCTTTCTTT. Residues: CASSLVGSNTEAFF. This chain uses TRBV5-1 with TRBJ1-1, with D unclear. The ends were cut back, 0 bases at V and 1 base at J, with 7 bases in the middle. CDR1 is SGHRS and CDR2 is YFSETQ in the germline V gene. This CDR3 has 14 residues. Complete variable domain (other parts from reference TRBV5-1 and TRBJ1-1): KAGVTQTPRYLIKTRGQQVTLSCSPISGHRSVSWYQQTPGQGLQFLFEYFSETQRNKGNFPGRFSGRQFSNSRSEMNVSTLELGDSALYLCASSLVGSNTEAFFGQGTRLTVV.

The rearrangement joins TRBV5-4 to TRBJ2-7, with a tentative D call TRBD2 (6 bases). The CDR3 has 14 amino acids. Per germline, CDR1 SGHNT and CDR2 YYREEE (reference sequence). V lost 4 bases to trimming and J lost 4 bases, with 15 bases between them. This chain's CDR3 is CASSHTGSRYEQYF. CDR3 bases: TGTGCCAGCAGCCATACCGGGAGTCGGTACGAGCAGTACTTC.

The chain links TRBV5-1 to TRBJ1-2, with D hard to call. V was trimmed by 3 bases and J by 5 bases, leaving 20 bases between them. The CDR3 consists of 16 residues. Per the germline V gene, CDR1 is SGHRS and CDR2 is YFSETQ. CDR3 residues: CASSYSPDRGDYGYTF. The CDR3 coding sequence is TGCGCCAGCAGCTACTCTCCCGATCGCGGGGATTATGGCTACACCTTC.

V and J are TRBV7-8 and TRBJ1-4; D is possibly TRBD1 (5 bases). The CDR3 extends over 14 amino acids. V was pared by 6 bases and J by 8 bases, with 16 bases between. The germline V gene encodes CDR1 SGHVS and CDR2 FQNEAQ. The CDR3 region has the DNA TGTGCCAGCAGGGCCGGGGCGTGGTACGAAAAACTGTTTTTT. Its translation is CASRAGAWYEKLFF.

This sequence joins TRBV19 and TRBJ2-7, with 11 positions matching TRBD1. The CDR3 is made up of 13 amino acids. Trimming removed 6 bases from V and 4 bases from J; junction bases left unmatched: 2. Germline V lookup: CDR1 LNHDA, CDR2 SQIVND (reference sequence). The CDR3 DNA is TGTGCCAGTAGGGGACAGGGGGTATACGAGCAGTACTTC. Its protein product is CASRGQGVYEQYF.

The V call is TRBV7-6, the J call TRBJ2-1, with D maybe TRBD1 (5 bases). Per germline, CDR1 SGHVS and CDR2 FNYEAQ. Trimming removed 1 base at V and 7 bases at J, with 17 bases between. The CDR3 contains 16 residues. Here the CDR3 reads CASSLEKPYRWNEQFF. DNA of the CDR3: TGTGCCAGCAGCTTAGAAAAGCCTTACAGGTGGAATGAGCAGTTCTTC.

This clone was picked up one time. The chain uses TRBV18 and TRBJ2-5; possibly TRBD1 for D (5 bases). CDR3 length: 12 residues. CDR1 is KGHSH, CDR2 LQKENI, per germline. Trimming shortened V by 6 bases and J by 1 base, and 6 bases separated the two germline ends. The CDR3 DNA sequence: TGTGCCAGCTCGGACACCCAAGAGACCCAGTACTTC. Protein sequence: CASSDTQETQYF.

V is TRBV28 and J is TRBJ1-5, with a possible D match to TRBD1 (5 bases). V gave up 3 bases and J gave up 4 bases, with 7 bases separating them. Germline assignment: CDR1 MDHEN and CDR2 SYDVKM. CDR3 length equals 13 residues. The CDR3 bases are TGTGCCAGCAGTTTCGACAGTAATCAGCCCCAGCATTTT. It codes for CASSFDSNQPQHF.

The chain uses TRBV5-4 and TRBJ2-7; 9 nucleotides line up with TRBD1. Germline V lookup: CDR1 SGHNT, CDR2 YYREEE (reference sequence). This CDR3 contains 15 residues. V trimming: 4 bases; J trimming: 6 bases; junction bases outside the gene matches: 11. CDR3 DNA sequence: TGTGCCAGCAGCCGACCTCCCGGGACAGGGTTCGAGCAGTACTTC. Translating it yields CASSRPPGTGFEQYF.

This chain uses TRBV5-4 with TRBJ1-4; 9 nucleotides match TRBD1. This CDR3 has 15 residues. Per the germline V gene, CDR1 is SGHNT and CDR2 is YYREEE (reference sequence). Losses at the gene ends were 5 bases for V and 0 bases for J; bases not matched to a gene: 2. The CDR3 here is CASSRTGATNEKLFF. The CDR3 DNA sequence: TGTGCCAGCAGTCGGACAGGGGCAACTAATGAAAAACTGTTTTTT.

This clone was recorded once. The chain couples TRBV5-1 to TRBJ1-6; possible D gene TRBD1, 6 bases. The length of the CDR3 is 15 residues. Germline V gene lookup returns CDR1 SGHRS and CDR2 YFSETQ. Trimming removed 4 bases at V and 7 bases at J, with 15 bases between. The CDR3, as DNA: TGCGCCAGCAGCCCGGTGGACAGTCGAAATTCACCCCTCCACTTT. Amino acid sequence: CASSPVDSRNSPLHF. Together with reference TRBV5-1 and TRBJ1-6, the CDR3 gives the full variable domain: KAGVTQTPRYLIKTRGQQVTLSCSPISGHRSVSWYQQTPGQGLQFLFEYFSETQRNKGNFPGRFSGRQFSNSRSEMNVSTLELGDSALYLCASSPVDSRNSPLHFGNGTRLTVT.

This clone appeared a single time. The chain uses TRBV19 and TRBJ2-5; 10 bases match TRBD1. CDR1 LNHDA and CDR2 SQIVND come from the germline V gene (reference sequence). The CDR3 is 14 residues long. V lost 5 bases to trimming and J lost 4 bases; unmatched junction nucleotides: 4. CDR3 sequence: CASSHDRGLETQYF. The DNA for the CDR3 is TGTGCCAGTAGTCACGACAGGGGGCTAGAGACCCAGTACTTC.

This chain connects TRBV15 to TRBJ1-3; D remains ambiguous. Germline assignment: CDR1 LNHNV and CDR2 YYDKDF (reference sequence). The CDR3 has 15 residues. The germline V and J ends were trimmed by 0 bases and 3 bases, with 9 bases remaining between them. The CDR3: CATSRDGRVGNTIYF. In nucleotides, the CDR3 is TGTGCCACCAGCAGAGATGGGCGGGTTGGAAACACCATATATTTT.

The chain employs TRBV28 and TRBJ2-5; 7 nucleotides line up with TRBD2. The CDR3 has 16 residues. The junction had 14 bases not matched to a gene; V was cut back by 4 bases and J by 6 bases. The germline CDR1 and CDR2 sequences are MDHEN and SYDVKM. Here the CDR3 reads CASSSSSREVVQTQYF. The CDR3, as DNA: TGTGCCAGCAGTTCTAGTTCTCGGGAGGTCGTACAGACCCAGTACTTC.

The chain carries TRBV5-8 and TRBJ2-5, with 13 bases that match TRBD2. CDR3 length equals 15 residues. After removal of 0 bases from V and 4 bases from J, the junction contained 0 bases not matched to a gene. Germline V lookup: CDR1 SGHTS, CDR2 YDEGEE. CDR3 nucleotides: TGTGCCAGCAGCTTGGGACTAGCGGGGGGAGAGACCCAGTACTTC. Protein sequence: CASSLGLAGGETQYF.

The chain carries TRBV14 and TRBJ2-1; no definite D call. The CDR3 is 11 residues long. V dropped 5 bases and J dropped 1 base, with 0 bases sitting between them. Germline V CDR1 and CDR2: SGHDN, FVKESK. The CDR3 loop is CASSSYNEQFF. The CDR3 DNA is TGTGCCAGCAGCTCCTACAATGAGCAGTTCTTC.

The chain has TRBV9 and TRBJ2-2; 8 bases line up with TRBD2. This CDR3 has 15 amino acids. In germline, CDR1 is SGDLS, CDR2 YYNGEE. J lost 2 bases, V lost 2 bases, and 2 bases had no gene match. The CDR3 bases are TGTGCCAGCAGCGTTAGCGGGACTAACACCGGGGAGCTGTTTTTT. This translates into CASSVSGTNTGELFF.

The V call is TRBV19, the J call TRBJ2-4; no reliable D call. The CDR3 is 13 amino acids. The germline gives CDR1 LNHDA, CDR2 SQIVND (reference sequence). V was shortened by 9 bases and J by 0 bases, with 9 bases between the two germline ends. The CDR3, as DNA: TGTGCCAGCAGGCCAGTAGCCAAAAACATTCAGTACTTC. Protein sequence: CASRPVAKNIQYF.

This clone was recorded once. The V call is TRBV11-2, the J call TRBJ2-1, with D possibly matching TRBD2 (5 bases). Germline-derived CDR1 and CDR2 are SGHAT and FQNNGV. This CDR3 contains 13 residues. Trimming shortened V by 3 bases and J by 6 bases, and 9 bases separated the two germline ends. Written as DNA, the CDR3 is TGTGCCAGCAGCTTCATCCGGGGCAATGAGCAGTTCTTC. This codes for CASSFIRGNEQFF.

This chain links TRBV5-6 with TRBJ1-3; D call uncertain. The CDR3 loop spans 14 amino acids. Germline V CDR1 and CDR2: SGHDT, YYEEEE. The V and J ends lost 0 bases and 0 bases respectively, with 4 bases between them. The CDR3 loop reads CASSLGSSGNTIYF. The CDR3 coding sequence is TGTGCCAGCAGCTTGGGGAGCTCTGGAAACACCATATATTTT.

The CDR3 loop is CASSLGGSGGGYEQYF. For the CDR3, the DNA is TGTGCCAGCAGCTTAGGCGGCAGCGGTGGGGGGTACGAGCAGTACTTC. The gene calls are TRBV11-3 and TRBJ2-7, with D maybe TRBD2 (6 bases). This CDR3 spans 16 amino acids. The germline gives CDR1 SGHNT, CDR2 YENEEA. The V gene lost 1 base and the J gene lost 4 bases, with 17 bases spanning the gap.

V usage is TRBV7-9 and J usage is TRBJ2-3, with unresolved D. The CDR3 sequence is 12 residues long. Between the trimmed V and J ends, which lost 5 bases and 2 bases, there was a span of 5 bases. Germline V gene sequence: CDR1 SEHNR, CDR2 FQNEAQ (reference sequence). CDR3 sequence (DNA): TGTGCCAGCAGCGACTTCACAGATACGCAGTATTTT. It yields the protein CASSDFTDTQYF.

This clone has more than one count but fewer than ten. This chain joins TRBV10-1 and TRBJ1-2, with D unclear. The germline CDR1 and CDR2 sequences are WNHNN and SYGVQD (reference sequence). The V end was cut by 5 bases, the J end by 3 bases, with 10 bases between. This CDR3 has 13 amino acids. The CDR3: CASSLRRDYGYTF. CDR3 nucleotides: TGCGCCAGCAGTCTTCGCCGGGACTATGGCTACACCTTC.

This rearrangement joins TRBV28 to TRBJ1-4, with 9 bases matching TRBD1. V was clipped by 6 bases and J by 5 bases; unmatched bases: 7. CDR3 size: 15 residues. Germline assignment: CDR1 MDHEN and CDR2 SYDVKM. The CDR3 loop is CASRYVGQGNEKLFF. The CDR3 coding sequence is TGTGCCAGCAGATACGTGGGACAGGGAAATGAAAAACTGTTTTTT.

The chain carries TRBV7-9 and TRBJ1-6; possible D gene TRBD1, 5 bases. V was shortened by 2 bases and J by 9 bases, with 20 bases between the two germline ends. This CDR3 is 17 amino acids long. Germline assignment: CDR1 SEHNR and CDR2 FQNEAQ (reference sequence). CDR3 protein: CASSLSPGGGVTSPLHF. CDR3 bases: TGTGCCAGCAGCTTATCCCCGGGCGGGGGAGTTACTTCACCCCTCCACTTT.

This clone was counted only a few times. The CDR3 DNA is TGTGCCAGTAGTATACTCGGGTACACCGGGGAGCTGTTTTTT. It codes for CASSILGYTGELFF. The chain carries TRBV19 and TRBJ2-2; D not certain. V lost 2 bases to trimming and J lost 3 bases, with 7 bases between them. Germline V gene lookup returns CDR1 LNHDA and CDR2 SQIVND (reference sequence). The CDR3 consists of 14 residues.

This clone has a handful of counts. The chain links TRBV10-1 to TRBJ1-5; no firm D call. Germline CDR1 and CDR2: WNHNN and SYGVQD (reference sequence). This CDR3 comprises 11 residues. V was shortened by 7 bases and J by 4 bases, with 5 bases between the two germline ends. In DNA form, the CDR3 reads TGCGCCAGCATGGGAAATCAGCCCCAGCATTTT. This translates into CASMGNQPQHF.